The TCR beta chain described here comes from a study of T cells in Graves' hyperthyroidism and ophthalmopathy (dated by TCRdb to between 2018 and 2020). About the full investigation: Peripheral blood samples were taken at initial diagnosis, before any treatment was given. To identify TCR V-J signatures that set the groups apart, the researchers used a discovery cohort of about a hundred patients, made up of roughly 40 with Graves' ophthalmopathy and 57 with stable Graves' hyperthyroidism. Whether ophthalmopathy could be predicted prospectively was tested in an independent validation cohort made up of approximately 19 hyperthyroidism patients plus 17 patients who later progressed to ophthalmopathy. The roughly 100 discovery patients were randomly divided into training and test sets at a 7:3 ratio. The study also compared thyroid tissue and blood T-cell repertoires from a handful of Graves' hyperthyroidism patients. Once sampling was done, hyperthyroidism patients were given methimazole at a starting dose of 30 mg daily, whereas ophthalmopathy patients were given high-dose intravenous methylprednisolone. The paper describes TCR Vbeta CDR3 sequencing of roughly 130 peripheral blood samples, made up of some 42 ophthalmopathy patients, 70 to 75 hyperthyroidism patients and 17 progressor patients. What the work shows at the level of the full study, not this receptor alone: Sample size was not statistically predetermined, and investigators were not blinded to group allocation. Most expanded thyroid clonotypes (frequency above 0.001) were also detected in blood, suggesting blood repertoires may reflect thyroid immune responses. A model built on a 13 V-J signature distinguished ophthalmopathy from stable hyperthyroidism, reaching around 88% sensitivity and approximately 83% specificity in cross-validation and 80%/75% in testing. During validation, the model predicted progression to ophthalmopathy a median of around six months ahead of onset, with around 71% sensitivity and 72% to 85% specificity.

This clonotype has a handful of counts. Its specific antigen is unknown. Base qualities are not provided; no much larger clone lies one nucleotide away. The TCR beta CDR3 regions were amplified from RNA transcripts. A first-round RT-PCR of the TCR CDR3 used the HTBI primer set with the Qiagen OneStep RT-PCR kit. A second multiplex PCR round built the libraries, followed by size selection and purification. Libraries were sequenced paired-end with 100 bp reads on an Illumina HiSeq2000. As for the original processing: SOAPnuke was used to process the raw data, with reads discarded if the reads contained adapters or uncalled bases, had a mean Phred below 15, or lacked an exact constant-primer or identifier match. High-quality paired reads were merged with COPE v1.2.5, and unique nucleotide sequences were defined as clonotypes. MiTCR v1.1 was used to align the clonotypes against IMGT TRBV, TRBD and TRBJ reference segments. Only V-J combinations with frequency above 0.0001, covering about 99% of repertoires, were analysed. The TCS score was defined as F50 (clonal expansion) divided by E x V (chaos), with BLOSUM62-based TCRdist calculated between CDR3 peptides within each V-J. Welch's t-statistics and random forest reduced 450 to 600 V-J features to some 14, which were used in a naive Bayes classifier (R e1071). TCRdb took the public reads, trimmed them with fastp at Q25, ran MiXCR for clone calling and kept in-frame beta chains. Under each unique CDR3 protein, matching rows form one entry showing the most common genes and DNA. None of the V and J calls come from the authors' own analysis; TCRdb made them. In this sample the table shows about 640,000 distinct CDR3 sequences, less than 25% of which occur a single time. About 35% of the sample belongs to the ten largest clones.

Ophthalmopathy patients had moderately to severely active disease, with a Clinical Activity Score of 3 or more, a NOSPECS grade of 4 or more, and a disease duration of less than 3 months. Exclusion was applied to patients with uncontrolled infections, other autoimmune diseases, pregnancy or lactation. Diagnoses were based on clinical symptoms, serum thyroxine and TRAb, thyroid ultrasound and orbital computed tomography. PBMCs were isolated from about 10 ml of fresh peripheral blood by Ficoll-Paque density gradient centrifugation. Total RNA was extracted with Trizol reagent, and quality was checked on an Agilent 2100 Bioanalyzer. Sequenced sample: blood. The clonotype was recovered from a man in his thirties or forties with Graves' ophthalmopathy.

The CDR3 reads CASSSESGRGENEQFF. DNA sequence: TGTGCCAGCAGTTCCGAGAGCGGGAGAGGTGAAAATGAGCAGTTCTTC. The chain links TRBV12-3 or TRBV12-4 with TRBJ2-1; 8 junctional bases match TRBD2. V loses 4 bases at its end and J loses 7 bases; junction bases beyond the gene matches: 12. Inclusive of the bounding cysteine and phenylalanine, the CDR3 is 16 residues long. The sequence is cut down to CDR3 DNA, 48 bases in frame from base 1.